This T cell receptor beta chain is from a study of blood T cell repertoires in COVID-19. Study-wide background: COVID-19 samples collected from the United States, Italy and Spain covered acute and convalescent phases. In each case, the material was cDNA or gDNA derived from T cells, B-cell-depleted T cells, or PBMCs.

Under the authors' procedure: Counts of nucleated cells, estimated from reference gene primer amplification, were obtained. TCRdb's table, derived via immunoSEQ multiplex PCR, lists solely in-frame clones and lacks some. The D gene and trimming were derived from the DNA, and the V and J assignments and clone size from that table. The table has roughly 33,000 clones, around 90% seen once. The CDR3 totals 16 residues. With V trimmed by 4 bases and J by 0 bases, 5 bases remained unmatched. Germline V gene sequence: CDR1 SGHTA, CDR2 FQGTGA. The sequenced sample consisted of peripheral blood. The clonotype was recovered from a human donor in a cohort sampled during active COVID-19. This chain uses TRBV7-3 with TRBJ2-1, with 8 bases identical to TRBD1. The CDR3 nucleotides are TGTGCCAGCAGCTGGGGACAGGCAAGCTCCTACAATGAGCAGTTCTTC. Translating it yields CASSWGQASSYNEQFF.